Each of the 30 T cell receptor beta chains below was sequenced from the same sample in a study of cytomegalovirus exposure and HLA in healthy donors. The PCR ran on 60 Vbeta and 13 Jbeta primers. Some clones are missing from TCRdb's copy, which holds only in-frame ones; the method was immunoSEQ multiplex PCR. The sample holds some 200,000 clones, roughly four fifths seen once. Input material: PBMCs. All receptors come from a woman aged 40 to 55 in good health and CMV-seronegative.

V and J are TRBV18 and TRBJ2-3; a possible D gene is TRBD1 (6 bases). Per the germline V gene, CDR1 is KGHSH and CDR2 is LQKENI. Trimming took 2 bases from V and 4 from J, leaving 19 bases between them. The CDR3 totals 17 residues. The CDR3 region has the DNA TGTGCCAGCTCACCAAAAAGCGATGGGGGCCTGGCAGATACGCAGTATTTT. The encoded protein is CASSPKSDGGLADTQYF.

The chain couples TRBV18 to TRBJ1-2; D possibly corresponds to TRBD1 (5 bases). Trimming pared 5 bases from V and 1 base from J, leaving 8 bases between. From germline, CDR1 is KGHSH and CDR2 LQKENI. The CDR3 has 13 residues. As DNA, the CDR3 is TGTGCCAGCTCAACAGGCGGTAACTATGGCTACACCTTC. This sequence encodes CASSTGGNYGYTF.

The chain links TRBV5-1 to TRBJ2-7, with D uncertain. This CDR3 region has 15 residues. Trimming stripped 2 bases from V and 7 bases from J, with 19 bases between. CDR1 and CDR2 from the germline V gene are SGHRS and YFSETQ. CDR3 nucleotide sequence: TGCGCCAGCAGCTTTTCGCCCGGGTCTTCGAGTGAGCAGTACTTC. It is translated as CASSFSPGSSSEQYF.

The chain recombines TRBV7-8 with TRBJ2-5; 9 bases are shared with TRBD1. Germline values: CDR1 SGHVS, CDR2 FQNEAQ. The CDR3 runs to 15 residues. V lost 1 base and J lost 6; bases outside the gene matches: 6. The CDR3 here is CASSLERDRVKTQYF. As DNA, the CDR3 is TGTGCCAGCAGCTTAGAGCGGGACAGGGTCAAGACCCAGTACTTC. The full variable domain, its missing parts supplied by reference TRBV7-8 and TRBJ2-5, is GAGVSQSPRYKVAKRGQDVALRCDPISGHVSLFWYQQALGQGPEFLTYFQNEAQLDKSGLPSDRFFAERPEGSVSTLKIQRTQQEDSAVYLCASSLERDRVKTQYFGPGTRLLVL.

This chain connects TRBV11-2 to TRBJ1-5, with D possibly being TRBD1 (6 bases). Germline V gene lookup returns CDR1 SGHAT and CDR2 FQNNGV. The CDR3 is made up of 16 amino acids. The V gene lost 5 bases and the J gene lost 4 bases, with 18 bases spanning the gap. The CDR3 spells CASSPLTGRGNQPQHF. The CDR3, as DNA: TGTGCCAGCAGCCCTTTGACAGGCCGCGGGAATCAGCCCCAGCATTTT.

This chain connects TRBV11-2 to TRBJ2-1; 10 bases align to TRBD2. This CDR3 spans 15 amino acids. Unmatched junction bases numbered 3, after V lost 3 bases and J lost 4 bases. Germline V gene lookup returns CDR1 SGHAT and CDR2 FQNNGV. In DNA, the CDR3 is TGTGCCAGCAGCTTTGGACTAGCGGTTTACAATGAGCAGTTCTTC. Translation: CASSFGLAVYNEQFF.

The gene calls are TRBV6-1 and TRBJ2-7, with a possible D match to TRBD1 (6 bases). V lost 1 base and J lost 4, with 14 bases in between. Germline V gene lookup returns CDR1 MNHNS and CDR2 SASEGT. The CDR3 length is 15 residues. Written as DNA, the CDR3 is TGTGCCAGCAGTGAAGGCGGACAGATGGTTTACGAGCAGTACTTC. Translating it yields CASSEGGQMVYEQYF.

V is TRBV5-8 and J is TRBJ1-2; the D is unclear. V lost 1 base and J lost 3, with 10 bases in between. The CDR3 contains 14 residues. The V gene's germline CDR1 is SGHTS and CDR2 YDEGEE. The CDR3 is CASSLKLTDYGYTF. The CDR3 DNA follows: TGTGCCAGCAGCTTGAAACTGACTGACTATGGCTACACCTTC.

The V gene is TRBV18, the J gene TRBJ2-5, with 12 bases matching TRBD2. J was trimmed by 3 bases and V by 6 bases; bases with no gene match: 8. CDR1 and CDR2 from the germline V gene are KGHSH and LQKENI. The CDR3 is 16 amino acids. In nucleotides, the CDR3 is TGTGCCAGCTCCCCCCTGGGACTAGCGGGTAAAGAGACCCAGTACTTC. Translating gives CASSPLGLAGKETQYF.

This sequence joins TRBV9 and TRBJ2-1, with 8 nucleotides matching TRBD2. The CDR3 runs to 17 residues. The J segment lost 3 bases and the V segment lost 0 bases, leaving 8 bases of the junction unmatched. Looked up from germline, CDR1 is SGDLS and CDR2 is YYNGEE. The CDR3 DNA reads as TGTGCCAGCAGCGTAGAGGCTCGGGGGGGCTTCTACAATGAGCAGTTCTTC. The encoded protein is CASSVEARGGFYNEQFF.

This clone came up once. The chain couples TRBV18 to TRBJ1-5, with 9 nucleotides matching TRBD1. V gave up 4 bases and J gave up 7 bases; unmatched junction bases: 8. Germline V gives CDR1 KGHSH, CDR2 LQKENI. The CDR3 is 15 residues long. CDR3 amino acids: CASSQGQGSWQPQHF. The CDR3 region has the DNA TGTGCCAGCTCACAGGGACAGGGATCGTGGCAGCCCCAGCATTTT.

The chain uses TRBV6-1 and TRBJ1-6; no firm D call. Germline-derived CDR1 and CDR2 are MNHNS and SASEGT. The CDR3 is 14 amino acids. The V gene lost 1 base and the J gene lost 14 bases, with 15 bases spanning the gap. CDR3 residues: CASSEDTGVTALHF. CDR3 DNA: TGTGCCAGCAGTGAAGATACGGGAGTTACCGCCCTCCACTTT.

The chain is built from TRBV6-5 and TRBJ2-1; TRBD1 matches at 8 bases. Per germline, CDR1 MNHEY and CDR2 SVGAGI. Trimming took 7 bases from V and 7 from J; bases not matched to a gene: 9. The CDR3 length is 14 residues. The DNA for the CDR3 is TGTGCCAGCAACCTCAGGGGGCCGATGAATGAGCAGTTCTTC. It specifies CASNLRGPMNEQFF.

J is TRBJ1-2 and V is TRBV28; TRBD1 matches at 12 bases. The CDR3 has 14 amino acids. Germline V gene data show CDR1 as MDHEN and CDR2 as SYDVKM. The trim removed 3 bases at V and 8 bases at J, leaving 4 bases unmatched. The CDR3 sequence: CASSFGDRGLGYTF. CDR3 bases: TGTGCCAGCAGTTTTGGGGACAGGGGGCTGGGCTACACCTTC.

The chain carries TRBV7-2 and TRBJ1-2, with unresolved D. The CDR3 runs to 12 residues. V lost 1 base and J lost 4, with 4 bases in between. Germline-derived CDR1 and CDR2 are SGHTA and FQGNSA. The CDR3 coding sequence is TGTGCCAGCAGCTTAGGGCTCTATGGCTACACCTTC. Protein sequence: CASSLGLYGYTF.

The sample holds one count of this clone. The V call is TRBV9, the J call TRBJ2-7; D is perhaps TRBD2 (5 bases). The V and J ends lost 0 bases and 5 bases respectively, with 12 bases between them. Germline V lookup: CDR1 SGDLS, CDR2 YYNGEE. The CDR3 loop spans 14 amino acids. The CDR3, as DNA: TGTGCCAGCAGCGTAGTCGGAGGTAAAGACGAGCAGTACTTC. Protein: CASSVVGGKDEQYF.

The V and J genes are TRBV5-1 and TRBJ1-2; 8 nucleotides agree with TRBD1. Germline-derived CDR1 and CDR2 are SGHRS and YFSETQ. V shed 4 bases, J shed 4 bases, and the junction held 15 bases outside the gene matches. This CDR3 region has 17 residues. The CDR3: CASSEGQGGVVGYGYTF. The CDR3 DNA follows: TGCGCCAGCAGCGAAGGACAGGGAGGGGTCGTCGGCTATGGCTACACCTTC.

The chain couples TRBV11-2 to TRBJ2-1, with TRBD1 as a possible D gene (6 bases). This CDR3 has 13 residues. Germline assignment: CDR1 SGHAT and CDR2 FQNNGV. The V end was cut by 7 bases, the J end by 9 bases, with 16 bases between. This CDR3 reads CASTLQGRGEQFF. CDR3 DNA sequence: TGTGCCAGCACACTTCAGGGGAGAGGTGAGCAGTTCTTC.

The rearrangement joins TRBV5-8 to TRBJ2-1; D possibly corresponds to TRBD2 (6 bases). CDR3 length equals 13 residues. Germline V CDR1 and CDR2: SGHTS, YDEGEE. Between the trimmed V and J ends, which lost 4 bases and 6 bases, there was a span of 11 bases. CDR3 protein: CASSVEGLNEQFF. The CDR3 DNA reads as TGTGCCAGCAGCGTCGAGGGACTCAATGAGCAGTTCTTC. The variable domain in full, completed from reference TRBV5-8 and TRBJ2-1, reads EAGVTQSPTHLIKTRGQQATLRCSPISGHTSVYWYQQALGLGLQFLLWYDEGEERNRGNFPPRFSGRQFPNYSSELNVNALELEDSALYLCASSVEGLNEQFFGPGTRLTVL.

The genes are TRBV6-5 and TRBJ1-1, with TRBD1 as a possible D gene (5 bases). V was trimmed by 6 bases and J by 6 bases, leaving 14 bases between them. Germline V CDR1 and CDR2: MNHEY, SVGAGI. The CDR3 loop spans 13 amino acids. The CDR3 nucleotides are TGTGCCAGCAGGCTACGGGGGGTGGCTGAAGCTTTCTTT. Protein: CASRLRGVAEAFF.

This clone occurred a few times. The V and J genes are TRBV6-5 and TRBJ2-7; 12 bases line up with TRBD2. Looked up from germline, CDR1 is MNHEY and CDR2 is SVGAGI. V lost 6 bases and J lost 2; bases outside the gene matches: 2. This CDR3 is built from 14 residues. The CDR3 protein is CASSRLAGAYEQYF. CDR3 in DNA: TGTGCCAGCAGCAGACTAGCGGGGGCCTACGAGCAGTACTTC.

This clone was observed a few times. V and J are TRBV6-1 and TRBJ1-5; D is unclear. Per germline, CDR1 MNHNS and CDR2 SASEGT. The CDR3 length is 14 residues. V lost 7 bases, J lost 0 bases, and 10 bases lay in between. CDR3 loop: CASTNENSNQPQHF. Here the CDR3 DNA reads TGTGCCAGCACCAACGAGAATAGCAATCAGCCCCAGCATTTT.

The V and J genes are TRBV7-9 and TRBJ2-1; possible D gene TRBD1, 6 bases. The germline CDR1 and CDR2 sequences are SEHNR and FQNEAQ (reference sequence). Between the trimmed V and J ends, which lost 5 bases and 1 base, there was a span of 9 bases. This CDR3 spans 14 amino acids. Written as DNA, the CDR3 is TGTGCCAGCAGCAATCAGGGGTCCTACAATGAGCAGTTCTTC. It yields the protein CASSNQGSYNEQFF.

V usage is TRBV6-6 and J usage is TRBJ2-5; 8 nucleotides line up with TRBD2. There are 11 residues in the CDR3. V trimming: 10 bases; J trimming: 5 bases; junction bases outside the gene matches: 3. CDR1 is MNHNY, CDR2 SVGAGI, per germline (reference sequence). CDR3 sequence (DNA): TGTGCCACCGGGGGGGCGGAGACCCAGTACTTC. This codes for CATGGAETQYF.

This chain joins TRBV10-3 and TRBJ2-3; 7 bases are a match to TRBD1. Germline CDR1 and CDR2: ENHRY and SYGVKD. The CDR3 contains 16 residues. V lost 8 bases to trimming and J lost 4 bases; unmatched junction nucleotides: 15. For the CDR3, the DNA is TGTGCCATCGGAAGATCAACAGGGGTTAATTCAGATACGCAGTATTTT. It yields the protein CAIGRSTGVNSDTQYF.

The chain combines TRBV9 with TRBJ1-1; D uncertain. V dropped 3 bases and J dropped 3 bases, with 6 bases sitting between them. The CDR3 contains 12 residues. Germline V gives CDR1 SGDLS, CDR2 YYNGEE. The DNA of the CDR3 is TGTGCCAGCAGCGCTAGCGACACTGAAGCTTTCTTT. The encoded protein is CASSASDTEAFF.

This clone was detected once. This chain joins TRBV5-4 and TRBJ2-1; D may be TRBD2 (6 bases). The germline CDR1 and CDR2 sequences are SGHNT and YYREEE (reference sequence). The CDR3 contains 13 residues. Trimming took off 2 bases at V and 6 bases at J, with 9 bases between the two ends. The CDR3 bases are TGTGCCAGCAGCTTTCTAGCGTCCAATGAGCAGTTCTTC. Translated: CASSFLASNEQFF.

The CDR3 sequence is CASSEDSQGGIYEQYF. The DNA for the CDR3 is TGCGCCAGCAGCGAGGATTCCCAGGGGGGCATCTACGAGCAGTACTTC. The rearrangement links TRBV5-1 to TRBJ2-7; TRBD1 might be the D (7 bases). The CDR3 spans 16 residues. CDR1 is SGHRS, CDR2 YFSETQ, per germline. The germline V and J ends were trimmed by 4 bases and 3 bases, with 20 bases remaining between them. The whole variable domain, filled in from reference TRBV5-1 and TRBJ2-7, reads KAGVTQTPRYLIKTRGQQVTLSCSPISGHRSVSWYQQTPGQGLQFLFEYFSETQRNKGNFPGRFSGRQFSNSRSEMNVSTLELGDSALYLCASSEDSQGGIYEQYFGPGTRLTVT.

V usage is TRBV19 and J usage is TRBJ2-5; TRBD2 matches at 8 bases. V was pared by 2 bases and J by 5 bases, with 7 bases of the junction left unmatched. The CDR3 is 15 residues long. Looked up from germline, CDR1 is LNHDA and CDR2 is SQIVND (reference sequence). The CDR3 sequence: CASSINGGDSETQYF. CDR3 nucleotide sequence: TGTGCCAGTAGTATAAACGGGGGGGATAGTGAGACCCAGTACTTC.

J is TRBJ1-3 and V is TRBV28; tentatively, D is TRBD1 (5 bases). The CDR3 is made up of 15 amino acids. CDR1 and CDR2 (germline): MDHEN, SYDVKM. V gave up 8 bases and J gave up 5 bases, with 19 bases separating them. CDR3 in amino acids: CASCPSGVARNTIYF. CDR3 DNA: TGTGCCAGCTGTCCCTCGGGGGTGGCGCGAAACACCATATATTTT.